This T cell receptor (beta chain) was obtained from a study of shared clonotypes between healthy human individuals. Study results and limitations: Generally, naive subsets (rather than memory subsets) showed larger estimated richness. Though the depth was large, rarefaction showed that sorted-subset sequencing was incomplete.

Measured with immunoSEQ multiplex PCR; TCRdb has only the in-frame clones, and not every one. The sample holds roughly 2 million clones, approximately 95% seen once. Note on this clone: The antigen is unknown.

CDR1 and CDR2 from the germline V gene are SGHDN and FVKESK. The CDR3 consists of 14 residues. Trimming pared 1 base from V and 2 bases from J, leaving 7 bases between. The chain couples TRBV14 to TRBJ2-3; D remains ambiguous. The TCR originated in a man aged 18 to 30 in good health. The source material was naive CD4+ T cells sorted from blood. The subset here: CD45RA+ positively selected. In DNA, the CDR3 is TGTGCCAGCAGCCAAGGGGCAGACACAGATACGCAGTATTTT. Translation: CASSQGADTDTQYF.